The 10 T cell receptor beta chains in this list originate from one sample, sequenced in a study of cytomegalovirus exposure and HLA in healthy donors. Use of 60 Vbeta and 13 Jbeta primers characterized the PCR. Sequenced by immunoSEQ multiplex PCR; TCRdb stores in-frame clones only, minus some. The data contain 85,000 to 90,000 clones, around 80% of them singletons. Sequencing was done on a sample of PBMCs. These receptors were obtained from a man younger than 45 in good health and CMV-seronegative.

The rearrangement links TRBV6-5 to TRBJ2-5; possible D gene TRBD2, 7 bases. Trimming left V 5 bases short and J 4 bases short, with 17 bases between. The CDR3 loop spans 15 amino acids. Germline V CDR1 and CDR2: MNHEY, SVGAGI. The CDR3 here is CASSTRGAWGETQYF. CDR3 nucleotide sequence: TGTGCCAGCAGTACCCGGGGGGCTTGGGGAGAGACCCAGTACTTC.

The chain joins TRBV10-3 to TRBJ2-7; 9 bases line up with TRBD1. The trim removed 6 bases at V and 2 bases at J, leaving 8 bases unmatched. This CDR3 has 15 residues. Germline V lookup: CDR1 ENHRY, CDR2 SYGVKD. CDR3 protein: CAIRGGQGMTYEQYF. For the CDR3, the DNA is TGTGCCATCAGGGGGGGACAGGGAATGACCTACGAGCAGTACTTC.

The chain recombines TRBV7-9 with TRBJ2-1; D is ambiguous. Trimming cost V 4 bases and J 4 bases, with 5 bases left between them. This CDR3 spans 12 amino acids. CDR1 is SEHNR, CDR2 FQNEAQ, per germline (reference sequence). DNA for the CDR3: TGTGCCAGCAGCTCCTTTTACAATGAGCAGTTCTTC. Translating it yields CASSSFYNEQFF.

CDR3 DNA sequence: TGTGCCAGCAGCTCGGGGACAGGGGGATCCGGGGAGCTGTTTTTT. Protein sequence: CASSSGTGGSGELFF. The gene calls are TRBV7-9 and TRBJ2-2, with TRBD1 identical over 11 bases. Germline V CDR1 and CDR2: SEHNR, FQNEAQ (reference sequence). The CDR3 spans 15 residues. V shed 4 bases and J 6 bases; nucleotides not matched to a gene: 4.

The V call is TRBV13, the J call TRBJ2-5; 11 bases are shared with TRBD2. CDR1 and CDR2 (germline): PRHDT, FYEKMQ (reference sequence). The trim removed 0 bases at V and 0 bases at J, leaving 3 bases unmatched. The CDR3 spans 17 residues. CDR3 sequence (DNA): TGTGCCAGCAGCTTAGGGGGACTAGCGGTTTACCAAGAGACCCAGTACTTC. Protein sequence: CASSLGGLAVYQETQYF.

The chain couples TRBV18 to TRBJ1-5; TRBD1 matches at 11 bases. Looked up from germline, CDR1 is KGHSH and CDR2 is LQKENI. The CDR3 runs to 15 residues. V lost 3 bases to trimming and J lost 6 bases; unmatched junction nucleotides: 4. The chain's CDR3 is CASSPGTGGRQPQHF. Here the CDR3 DNA reads TGTGCCAGCTCACCCGGGACAGGGGGGCGTCAGCCCCAGCATTTT. The whole variable domain, filled in from reference TRBV18 and TRBJ1-5, reads NAGVMQNPRHLVRRRGQEARLRCSPMKGHSHVYWYRQLPEEGLKFMVYLQKENIIDESGMPKERFSAEFPKEGPSILRIQQVVRGDSAAYFCASSPGTGGRQPQHFGDGTRLSIL.

This clone has a single count. The V gene is TRBV4-2, the J gene TRBJ2-1, with 10 bases that match TRBD2. Germline V CDR1 and CDR2: LGHNA, YNFKEQ. The J segment lost 5 bases and the V segment lost 1 base, leaving 5 bases of the junction unmatched. The CDR3 spans 16 residues. CDR3 DNA: TGTGCCAGCAGCCAAGTAGGGACTAGCGACGACAATGAGCAGTTCTTC. Protein: CASSQVGTSDDNEQFF.

This chain joins TRBV2 and TRBJ2-2, with D perhaps TRBD1 (5 bases). CDR1 SNHLY and CDR2 FYNNEI come from the germline V gene. Deletions cut 5 bases from V and 3 bases from J, with 10 bases between. The CDR3 sequence is 14 residues long. CDR3 DNA sequence: TGTGCCAGCAGTAAGGACACTTACACCGGGGAGCTGTTTTTT. Translating gives CASSKDTYTGELFF. The full variable domain, rest sourced from reference TRBV2 and TRBJ2-2, is EPEVTQTPSHQVTQMGQEVILRCVPISNHLYFYWYRQILGQKVEFLVSFYNNEISEKSEIFDDQFSVERPDGSNFTLKIRSTKLEDSAMYFCASSKDTYTGELFFGEGSRLTVL.

This clone was counted only a few times. CDR3 sequence: CATNRGTVNTEAFF. The CDR3 nucleotides read TGTGCCACCAATCGGGGGACTGTGAACACTGAAGCTTTCTTT. The chain recombines TRBV2 with TRBJ1-1; tentatively, D is TRBD1 (5 bases). The CDR3 covers 14 residues. Looked up from germline, CDR1 is SNHLY and CDR2 is FYNNEI. With 10 bases removed from V and 0 bases from J, the gap between germline ends came to 15 bases.

With respect to this clone: One end of the junction is discordant with germline, which a read error may explain. The rearrangement uses TRBV15 and TRBJ1-3; the D gene is possibly TRBD1 (5 bases). Germline CDR1 is LNHNV and CDR2 is YYDKDF (reference sequence). This CDR3 contains 16 residues. In DNA, the CDR3 is TGTGCCACCAGCAGAGATGCAACAGGCCCTGGGAACACCATATATTTT. Translating gives CATSRDATGPGNTIYF.